Listed below are T cell receptor beta chains from one sample, sequenced in a study of spatial heterogeneity in lung cancer. TCRdb re-called the 5' RACE reads with MiXCR, one entry per CDR3 protein. The sample lists approximately 66,000 distinct CDR3 sequences, under 7.5% occurring once. The material sequenced was PBMCs, taken at surgery. These receptors came from a female donor with early-stage non-small cell lung cancer. Both conserved end residues are trimmed from each CDR3. The size field is filled for only some rows; it gives once, few, many or a size class.

TRBV25-1	TRBJ2-5	many	ASSETTGTGDTETQY
TRBV6-5	TRBJ1-4	few	ASSYSGDTTNEKLF
TRBV11-2	TRBJ2-1	many	ASSPVGPDNEQF
TRBV5-1	TRBJ2-5	many	ASSLAQGQETQY
TRBV7-3	TRBJ2-3	many	ASSLIAVGDTQY
TRBV10-3	TRBJ1-2	many	AISDMGRAPGYT
TRBV20-1	TRBJ1-1	.	MLLGPGPGTEAF
TRBV7-3	TRBJ2-1	few	ASSFFPQPNNEQF
TRBV20-1	TRBJ2-1	few	SGGKDRPENEQF
TRBV12-3/TRBV12-4	TRBJ2-1	many	ASTHPATSGGHKGPYNEQF
TRBV3-1	TRBJ1-5	.	ASSQEVGNQPQH
TRBV6-6	TRBJ1-1	many	ASTRITANTEAF
TRBV6-8	TRBJ2-5	many	ASKMAQSFGTQY
TRBV7-3	TRBJ1-1	many	ASSHTGAPEAF
TRBV6-2/TRBV6-3	TRBJ1-1	many	ASSYSPPNTEAF
TRBV20-1	TRBJ2-3	few	SAPALVAGPTDTQY
TRBV10-2	TRBJ2-2	.	ASKLAGGRVGELF
TRBV11-2	TRBJ2-1	.	ASSPVLAGANEQF
TRBV12-3/TRBV12-4	TRBJ2-1	many	ASSLAGFPDNEQF
TRBV28	TRBJ2-1	many	ATIRAGHNEQF
TRBV20-1	TRBJ2-3	many	SAPPRYGGDTDTQY
TRBV7-2	TRBJ2-6	many	ASSLSSGTGSKGANVLT
TRBV6-1	TRBJ2-3	.	ASSERMVTDTQY
TRBV28	TRBJ2-7	many	ASTTGPYEQY
TRBV5-5	TRBJ1-1	many	ASSLAVGSTEAF
TRBV7-8	TRBJ2-2	.	ASNPYRGSRTGELF
TRBV5-4	TRBJ1-4	.	ASSFKPAGGTTNEKLF
TRBV6-5	TRBJ1-1	.	ASRLGTGGTEAF
TRBV7-7	TRBJ2-1	many	ASSVDRYNEQF
TRBV7-9	TRBJ1-5	many	ASSLSGTAGRPQH
TRBV7-9	TRBJ2-4	many	ASSLGTAKQY
TRBV20-1	TRBJ1-6	many	SARDLRQNSPLH
TRBV5-6	TRBJ1-6	many	ASSGDRRPIPSYNSPLH
TRBV10-2	TRBJ1-3	.	ASSGDRRSSGNTIY
TRBV7-3	TRBJ2-2	few	ASSLIPGSSGELF
TRBV5-1	TRBJ1-1	many	ASSLGPAMNTEAF
TRBV19	TRBJ2-5	.	ASGDSGKTQY
TRBV4-2	TRBJ1-6	few	ASSPGQGDPPLH
TRBV25-1	TRBJ2-5	many	ASSDGLAGGLETQY
TRBV3-1	TRBJ2-2	many	ASSQDTLISGELF
TRBV27	TRBJ2-7	many	ASSPRTSGRSSSYEQY